Included here is one T cell receptor (beta chain) sequence, with context. Its antigen is unidentified. This entry is derived from a study of T cells expressing NK-cell markers. Background on the study: TCR beta repertoires came from sorted CD3+CD56+NKG2C+, CD3+CD56+NKG2C- and CD3+CD56-NKG2C+ T cells. Points from the study as a whole: These clonotypes, the leaders elsewhere, also led the CD3+CD56-NKG2C+ fraction in a handful of donors.

This CDR3 is built from 14 residues. Germline CDR1 MNHNS, CDR2 SASEGT. 5'RACE template switching with UMIs produced the TCR beta cDNA. With the 5' RACE reads reprocessed, TCRdb shows one record per CDR3 protein and no DNA. This table lists some 500,000 distinct CDR3 sequences. The sequence was obtained from a woman between 45 and 65 years old in good health. This sequence joins TRBV6-1 and TRBJ2-7. Sequencing input: blood T cells: a sorted CD56 or NKG2C T cell subset, CD4+ or CD8+ T cells, or bulk PBMC T cells (not recorded which). The CDR3 spells CASSKGGSSYEQYF.